The clone carrying this T cell receptor beta chain has at least ten counts. This specimen belongs to a study of T cells in Graves' hyperthyroidism and ophthalmopathy. Looked up from germline, CDR1 is LGHDT and CDR2 is YNNKEL (reference sequence). V shed 0 bases and J 5 bases; nucleotides not matched to a gene: 3. The CDR3 is made up of 15 amino acids. Amplified TCR beta CDR3 regions came from RNA transcripts. In the first-round RT-PCR of the TCR CDR3, the HTBI primer set was used. TCRdb redid the calling of the multiplex PCR reads with MiXCR, one entry per CDR3 protein. The sample holds roughly 630,000 distinct CDR3 sequences, 15% to 18% seen once. Source material for PBMCs was over 8 ml fresh peripheral blood.

The source is a woman in her twenties or thirties with Graves' hyperthyroidism. Sequencing was done on a sample of blood. The rearrangement uses TRBV3-1 and TRBJ2-7; 11 nucleotides agree with TRBD2. DNA of the CDR3: TGTGCCAGCAGCCAAGATCTAGCGGGAGGTGACGAGCAGTACTTC. Amino acids: CASSQDLAGGDEQYF.